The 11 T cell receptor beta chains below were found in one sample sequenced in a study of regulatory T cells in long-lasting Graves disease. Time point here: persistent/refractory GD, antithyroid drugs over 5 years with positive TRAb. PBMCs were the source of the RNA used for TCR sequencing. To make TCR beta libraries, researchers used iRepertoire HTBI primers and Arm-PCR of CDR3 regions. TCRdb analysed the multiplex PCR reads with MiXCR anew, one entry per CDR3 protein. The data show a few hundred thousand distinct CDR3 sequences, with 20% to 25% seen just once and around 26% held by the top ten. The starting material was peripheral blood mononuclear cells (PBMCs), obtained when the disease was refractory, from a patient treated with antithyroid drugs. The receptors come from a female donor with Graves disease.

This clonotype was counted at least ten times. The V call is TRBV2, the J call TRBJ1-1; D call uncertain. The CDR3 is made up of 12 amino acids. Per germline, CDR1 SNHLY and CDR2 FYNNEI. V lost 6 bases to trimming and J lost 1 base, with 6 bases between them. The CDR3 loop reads CASRFTNTEAFF. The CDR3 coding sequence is TGTGCCAGCAGATTCACGAACACTGAAGCTTTCTTT. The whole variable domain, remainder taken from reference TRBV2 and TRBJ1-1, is EPEVTQTPSHQVTQMGQEVILRCVPISNHLYFYWYRQILGQKVEFLVSFYNNEISEKSEIFDDQFSVERPDGSNFTLKIRSTKLEDSAMYFCASRFTNTEAFFGQGTRLTVV.

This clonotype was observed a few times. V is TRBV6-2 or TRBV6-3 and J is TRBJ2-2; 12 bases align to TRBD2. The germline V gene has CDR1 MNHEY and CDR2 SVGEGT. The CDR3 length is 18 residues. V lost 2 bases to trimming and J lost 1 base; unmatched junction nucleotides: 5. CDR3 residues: CASSYIGTSGQNTGELFF. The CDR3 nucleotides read TGTGCCAGCAGTTACATCGGGACTAGCGGGCAGAACACCGGGGAGCTGTTTTTT.

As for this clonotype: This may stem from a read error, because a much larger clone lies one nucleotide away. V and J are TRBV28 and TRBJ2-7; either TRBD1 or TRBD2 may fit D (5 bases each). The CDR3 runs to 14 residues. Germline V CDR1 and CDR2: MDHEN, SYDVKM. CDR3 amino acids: CVSSPLGTPYEQYF. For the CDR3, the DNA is TGTGTCAGCAGCCCCTTGGGGACCCCCTACGAGCAGTACTTC.

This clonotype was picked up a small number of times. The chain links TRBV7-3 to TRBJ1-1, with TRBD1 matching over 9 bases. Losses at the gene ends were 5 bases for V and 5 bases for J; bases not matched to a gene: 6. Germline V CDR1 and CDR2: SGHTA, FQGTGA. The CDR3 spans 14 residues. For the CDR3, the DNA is TGTGCCAGCAGCGCTCCGGGACAGGGAACTGAAGCTTTCTTT. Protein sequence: CASSAPGQGTEAFF.

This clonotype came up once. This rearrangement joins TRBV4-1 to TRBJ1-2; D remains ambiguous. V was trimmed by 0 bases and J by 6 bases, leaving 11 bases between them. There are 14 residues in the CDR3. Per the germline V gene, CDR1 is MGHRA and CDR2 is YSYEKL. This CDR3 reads CASSQEHISNGYTF. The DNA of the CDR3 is TGCGCCAGCAGCCAAGAGCACATCTCGAATGGCTACACCTTC.

In nucleotides, the CDR3 is TGTGCCAGTAGTATAGCGGCCGGAAGGTCACCCCTCCACTTT. Translation gives CASSIAAGRSPLHF. The genes are TRBV19 and TRBJ1-6; unclear D gene. Germline V CDR1 and CDR2: LNHDA, SQIVND (reference sequence). The CDR3 spans 14 residues. The V end lost 1 base, the J end lost 10 bases, and 11 bases lay between the germline ends.

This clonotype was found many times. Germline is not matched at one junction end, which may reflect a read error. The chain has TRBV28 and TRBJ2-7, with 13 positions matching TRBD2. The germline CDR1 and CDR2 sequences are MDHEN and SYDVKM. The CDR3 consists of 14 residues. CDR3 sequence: CASSRDGLAGDSRF. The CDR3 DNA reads TGTGCCAGCAGCCGCGACGGACTAGCGGGAGACTCACGCTTC. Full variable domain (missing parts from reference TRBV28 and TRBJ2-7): DVKVTQSSRYLVKRTGEKVFLECVQDMDHENMFWYRQDPGLGLRLIYFSYDVKMKEKGDIPEGYSVSREKKERFSLILESASTNQTSMYLCASSRDGLAGDSRFGPGTRLTVT.

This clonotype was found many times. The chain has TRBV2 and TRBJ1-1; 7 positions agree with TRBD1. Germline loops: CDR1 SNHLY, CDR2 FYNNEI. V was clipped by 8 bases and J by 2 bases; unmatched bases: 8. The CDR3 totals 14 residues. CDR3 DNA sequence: TGTGCCAGCGTAGAGGGGGCGCATAACACTGAAGCTTTCTTT. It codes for CASVEGAHNTEAFF.

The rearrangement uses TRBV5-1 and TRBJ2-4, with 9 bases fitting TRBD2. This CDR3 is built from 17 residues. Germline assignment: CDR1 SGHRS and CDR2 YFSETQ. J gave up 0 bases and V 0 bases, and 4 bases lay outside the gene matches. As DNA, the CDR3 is TGCGCCAGCAGCTTGGGTAGCGGGAGTGTAGCCAAAAACATTCAGTACTTC. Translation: CASSLGSGSVAKNIQYF.

CDR3 bases: TGCGCCAGCAGCTTAACCCCGGGACAGTACAACTATGGCTACACCTTC. Protein product: CASSLTPGQYNYGYTF. The chain employs TRBV5-1 and TRBJ1-2; TRBD1 matches 7 bases. The CDR3 extends over 16 amino acids. V lost 2 bases and J lost 2; bases outside the gene matches: 9. Germline CDR1 reads SGHRS; CDR2 reads YFSETQ. Looking up the rest from reference TRBV5-1 and TRBJ1-2 gives the full variable domain: KAGVTQTPRYLIKTRGQQVTLSCSPISGHRSVSWYQQTPGQGLQFLFEYFSETQRNKGNFPGRFSGRQFSNSRSEMNVSTLELGDSALYLCASSLTPGQYNYGYTFGSGTRLTVV.

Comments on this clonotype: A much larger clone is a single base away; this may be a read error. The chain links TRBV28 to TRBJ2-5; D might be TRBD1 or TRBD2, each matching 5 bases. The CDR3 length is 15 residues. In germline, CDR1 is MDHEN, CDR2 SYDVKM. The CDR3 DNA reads TGTGCCGGCAGTCAATCAGGGACGTTACAAGAGACCCAGTACTTC. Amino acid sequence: CAGSQSGTLQETQYF.